A selection of T cell receptor beta chains follows, all from one sample in a study of cytomegalovirus exposure and HLA in healthy donors. Produced via immunoSEQ multiplex PCR; TCRdb's table is partial and in-frame only. This sample carries some 140,000 clones, approximately 8.9% of them seen once, and the ten largest clones take 6.5% to 9%. Sequencing was performed on PBMCs. These TCRs come from a woman in her forties in good health and CMV-seropositive. Both conserved end residues are part of each CDR3. The D gene is left open where the match is weak. Clone size is given for some rows only: seen once, a few or many times, or a class if the clone is expanded.

D gene	clone size	J gene	V gene	CDR3 protein	CDR3 DNA
TRBD1	few	TRBJ1-6	TRBV19	CASSIYRGSSPLHF	TGTGCCAGTAGTATATACAGGGGTAGTTCACCCCTCCACTTT
-	-	TRBJ1-6	TRBV7-2	CASSLSRNSPLHF	TGTGCCAGCAGCTTATCCAGGAATTCACCCCTCCACTTT
TRBD1	few	TRBJ1-2	TRBV6-5	CASSWTGDGYTF	TGTGCCAGCAGTTGGACAGGGGATGGCTACACCTTC
-	-	TRBJ1-6	TRBV7-9	CASSPRPRLWNSPLHF	TGTGCCAGCAGCCCAAGGCCGAGGCTGTGGAATTCACCCCTCCACTTT
-	-	TRBJ1-1	TRBV19	CATLNGVNTEAFF	TGTGCCACTCTGAATGGAGTGAACACTGAAGCTTTCTTT
-	few	TRBJ2-1	TRBV7-9	CASSLYFGRSSYNEQFF	TGTGCCAGCAGCTTATACTTTGGCCGGAGCTCCTACAATGAGCAGTTCTTC
-	-	TRBJ1-6	TRBV5-1	CASSLVVAGSPLHF	TGCGCCAGCAGCTTGGTGGTGGCGGGTTCACCCCTCCACTTT
-	few	TRBJ2-7	TRBV4-1	CASSQRTEGHYEQYF	TGCGCCAGCAGCCAAAGAACAGAGGGACACTACGAGCAGTACTTC
TRBD2	few	TRBJ2-7	TRBV27	CASKDSSGGFYEQYF	TGTGCCAGCAAGGACTCTAGCGGGGGATTCTACGAGCAGTACTTC
-	few	TRBJ1-1	TRBV5-6	CASNHRVGTEAFF	TGTGCCAGCAATCACAGGGTGGGCACTGAAGCTTTCTTT
-	few	TRBJ1-1	TRBV7-3	CASSLGMDTEAFF	TGTGCCAGCAGCTTAGGCATGGACACTGAAGCTTTCTTT
-	-	TRBJ2-7	TRBV6-6	CASSYSSYEQYF	TGTGCCAGCAGTTACTCTAGCTACGAGCAGTACTTC
TRBD1	-	TRBJ2-2	TRBV25-1	CASSELTGGSPGELFF	TGTGCCAGCAGTGAATTGACAGGGGGTTCCCCCGGGGAGCTGTTTTTT
TRBD1	-	TRBJ1-1	TRBV5-1	CASSTYRGRGTEAFF	TGCGCCAGCAGCACTTACAGGGGGAGGGGCACTGAAGCTTTCTTT
-	few	TRBJ2-3	TRBV2	CASSENSGGTTDTQYF	TGTGCCAGCAGTGAAAATTCTGGGGGGACCACAGATACGCAGTATTTT
TRBD2	few	TRBJ2-1	TRBV7-9	CASSPGGRDEQFF	TGTGCCAGCAGCCCGGGGGGGCGTGATGAGCAGTTCTTC
TRBD2	-	TRBJ2-2	TRBV18	CASSPDRGGADTGELFF	TGTGCCAGCTCACCCGATCGCGGGGGGGCTGACACCGGGGAGCTGTTTTTT
-	medium-sized	TRBJ1-3	TRBV10-2	CASSATSQVSGNTIYF	TGCGCCAGCAGTGCGACTTCACAAGTTTCTGGAAACACCATATATTTT
TRBD1	many	TRBJ1-2	TRBV2	CASISGQANYGYTF	TGTGCCAGCATATCGGGACAGGCGAACTATGGCTACACCTTC